This entry is about one T cell receptor beta chain. This entry is derived from a study of blood T cell repertoires in COVID-19. Study background: Acute and convalescent COVID-19 specimens originated in the United States, Italy and Spain.

The trim removed 4 bases at V and 11 bases at J, leaving 8 bases unmatched. The CDR3 contains 14 residues. Germline lookup yields CDR1 SNHLY and CDR2 FYNNEI. Measured with immunoSEQ multiplex PCR; TCRdb has only the in-frame clones, and not every one. The table has 190,000 or so clones, around 95% seen once. The sample comprised peripheral blood. The chain is built from TRBV2 and TRBJ1-6; 7 positions agree with TRBD1. The sequence derives from a man between 25 and 39 years old with COVID-19, enrolled during active disease. This CDR3 is CASSGQGSLAPLHF. In DNA form, the CDR3 reads TGTGCCAGCAGTGGACAGGGCTCCCTAGCACCCCTCCACTTT.